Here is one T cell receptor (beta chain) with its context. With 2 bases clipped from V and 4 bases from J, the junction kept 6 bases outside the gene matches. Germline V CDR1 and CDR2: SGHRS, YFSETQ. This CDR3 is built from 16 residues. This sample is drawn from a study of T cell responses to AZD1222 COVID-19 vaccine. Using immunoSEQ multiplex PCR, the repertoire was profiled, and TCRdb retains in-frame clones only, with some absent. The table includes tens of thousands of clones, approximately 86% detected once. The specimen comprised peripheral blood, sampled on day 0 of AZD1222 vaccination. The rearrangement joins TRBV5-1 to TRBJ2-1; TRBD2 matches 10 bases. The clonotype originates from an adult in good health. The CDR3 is CASSFQLAGTYNEQFF. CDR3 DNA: TGCGCCAGCAGCTTTCAACTAGCGGGAACTTACAATGAGCAGTTCTTC.